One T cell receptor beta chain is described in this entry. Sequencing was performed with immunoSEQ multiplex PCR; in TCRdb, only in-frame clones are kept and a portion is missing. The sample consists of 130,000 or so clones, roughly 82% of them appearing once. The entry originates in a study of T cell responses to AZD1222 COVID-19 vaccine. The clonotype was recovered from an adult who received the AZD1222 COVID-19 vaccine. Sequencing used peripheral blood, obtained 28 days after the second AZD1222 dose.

The CDR3 sequence is CASSEGGAGELFF. CDR3 DNA sequence: TGTGCCAGCAGTGAAGGCGGGGCCGGGGAGCTGTTTTTT. The chain recombines TRBV2 with TRBJ2-2; D possibly corresponds to TRBD2 (6 bases). The ends were cut back, 1 base at V and 6 bases at J, with 6 bases in the middle. Germline V CDR1 and CDR2: SNHLY, FYNNEI. The CDR3 runs 13 residues.